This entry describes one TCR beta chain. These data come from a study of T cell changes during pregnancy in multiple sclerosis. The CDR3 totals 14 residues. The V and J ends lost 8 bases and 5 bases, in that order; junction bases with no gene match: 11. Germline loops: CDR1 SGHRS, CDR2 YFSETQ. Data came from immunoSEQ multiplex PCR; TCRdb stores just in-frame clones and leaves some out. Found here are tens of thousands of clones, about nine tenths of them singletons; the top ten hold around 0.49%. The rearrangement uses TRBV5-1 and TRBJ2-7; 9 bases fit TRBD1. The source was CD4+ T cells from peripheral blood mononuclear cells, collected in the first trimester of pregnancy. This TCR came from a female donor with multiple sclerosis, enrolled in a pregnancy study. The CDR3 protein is CASTSTGGVHEQYF. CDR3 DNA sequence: TGCGCCAGTACCTCGACAGGGGGGGTCCACGAGCAGTACTTC.